Below, 5 T cell receptor beta chains from the same sample are listed, as sequenced in a study of neurological immune-mediated disorders. A single record per CDR3 protein comes from TCRdb applying MiXCR to the 5' RACE reads. The sample carries 42,000 or so distinct CDR3 sequences, 2% to 3% recorded once. The specimen sequenced was PBMCs. Source of these receptors: a man aged 30-40 years with multiple sclerosis.

The chain has TRBV7-2 and TRBJ1-1, with D possibly matching TRBD1 (6 bases). Germline V gene data show CDR1 as SGHTA and CDR2 as FQGNSA. The V end lost 1 base, the J end lost 11 bases, and 14 bases lay between the germline ends. The CDR3 sequence is 13 residues long. The CDR3 DNA sequence: TGTGCCAGCAGCTTAGATCGGGGGACAAAGGCTTTCTTT. This sequence encodes CASSLDRGTKAFF.

This clonotype has a handful of counts. V gene TRBV20-1 combines with J gene TRBJ2-7; TRBD2 aligns across 11 bases. V shed 5 bases and J 2 bases; nucleotides not matched to a gene: 8. This CDR3 contains 15 residues. Germline V gene lookup returns CDR1 DFQATT and CDR2 SNEGSKA (reference sequence). CDR3 sequence (DNA): TGCAGTGCTTCCCCCGGGGGACTAGCGGCCTACGAGCAGTACTTC. Translation: CSASPGGLAAYEQYF.

This clonotype was observed at least ten times. This chain connects TRBV20-1 to TRBJ1-1; D uncertain. CDR3 size: 12 residues. Looked up from germline, CDR1 is DFQATT and CDR2 is SNEGSKA (reference sequence). Trimming pared 3 bases from V and 8 bases from J, leaving 13 bases between. This chain's CDR3 is CSASPTDVEAFF. The CDR3 DNA reads TGCAGTGCTAGTCCCACAGATGTCGAAGCTTTCTTT.

J is TRBJ2-7 and V is TRBV7-3; weak D call: TRBD2 (6 bases). CDR1 SGHTA and CDR2 FQGTGA come from the germline V gene. The ends were cut back, 4 bases at V and 6 bases at J, with 13 bases in the middle. The CDR3 runs 13 residues. The CDR3 here is CASSSLHGSEQYF. DNA of the CDR3: TGTGCCAGCAGCTCCCTGCACGGGAGCGAGCAGTACTTC.

On this clonotype itself: One end of the junction does not line up with germline, which may come from a read error. The V call is TRBV20-1, the J call TRBJ1-6; TRBD1 is a possible D gene (5 bases). In germline, CDR1 is DFQATT, CDR2 SNEGSKA (reference sequence). This CDR3 is built from 17 residues. DNA for the CDR3: TGCAGTGCTTCCCTCTCGTCGGGGGGATGGAGTAATTCAACCCTCAACTTT. Translated: CSASLSSGGWSNSTLNF.